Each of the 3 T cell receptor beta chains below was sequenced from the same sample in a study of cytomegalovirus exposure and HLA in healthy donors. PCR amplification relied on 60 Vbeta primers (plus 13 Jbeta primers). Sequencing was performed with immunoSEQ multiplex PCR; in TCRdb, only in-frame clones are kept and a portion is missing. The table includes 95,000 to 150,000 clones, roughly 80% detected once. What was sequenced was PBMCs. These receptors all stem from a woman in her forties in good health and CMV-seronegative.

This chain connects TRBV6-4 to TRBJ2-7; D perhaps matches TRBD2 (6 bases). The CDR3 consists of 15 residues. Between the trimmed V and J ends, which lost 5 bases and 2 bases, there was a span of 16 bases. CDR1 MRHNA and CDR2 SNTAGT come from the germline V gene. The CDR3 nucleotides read TGTGCCAGCAGTACCTTCCGGAGGGGAACCTACGAGCAGTACTTC. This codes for CASSTFRRGTYEQYF.

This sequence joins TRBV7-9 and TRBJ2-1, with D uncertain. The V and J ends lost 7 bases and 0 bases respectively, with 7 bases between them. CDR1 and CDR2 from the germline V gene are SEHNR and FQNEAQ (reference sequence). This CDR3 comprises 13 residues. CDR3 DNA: TGTGCCAGCACCCCCGGCTCCTACAATGAGCAGTTCTTC. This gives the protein CASTPGSYNEQFF.

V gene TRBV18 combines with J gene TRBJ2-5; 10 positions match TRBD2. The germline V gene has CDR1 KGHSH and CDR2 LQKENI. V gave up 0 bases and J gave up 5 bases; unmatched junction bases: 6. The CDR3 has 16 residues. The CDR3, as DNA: TGTGCCAGCTCACCACCGGCGGGACTAGCGATGGAGACCCAGTACTTC. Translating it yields CASSPPAGLAMETQYF.